These T cell receptor beta chains were read from a single sample in a study of kidney transplant recipient with SARS-CoV-2 infection. MiXCR was run by TCRdb on the reads, yielding one entry per CDR3 protein. The profile shows 200,000 to 300,000 distinct CDR3 sequences, around 30% of them singletons. The sample was a blood sample, taken at baseline and on roughly day 110 from a kidney transplant recipient. These receptors were collected from a young adult male patient who had COVID-19 and was a kidney transplant recipient. Some of the T cells may derive from the graft donor. The CDR3 runs from the conserved cysteine through the conserved F or W. Each record gives: V gene, D gene, CDR3 length, clone size, J gene, CDR3 protein, CDR3 DNA. A D gene is named only where the DNA matches it firmly. A row's size may be missing; if present it is once, few, many or a size class.

V gene: TRBV5-6
D gene: -
CDR3 length: 16
clone size: -
J gene: TRBJ1-2
CDR3 protein: CASNGYNSRKTYGYAF
CDR3 DNA: TGTGCCAGCAATGGCTACAATAGTCGAAAGACCTATGGCTACGCCTTC

V gene: TRBV12-3/TRBV12-4
D gene: -
CDR3 length: 13
clone size: many
J gene: TRBJ1-4
CDR3 protein: CASKRQEEGLLFF
CDR3 DNA: TGTGCCAGCAAGAGACAGGAGGAGGGATTACTGTTTTTT

V gene: TRBV7-2
D gene: TRBD2
CDR3 length: 16
clone size: few
J gene: TRBJ2-1
CDR3 protein: CASSLGSSGSYNEQFF
CDR3 DNA: TGTGCCAGCAGCTTAGGTTCTAGCGGATCTTACAATGAGCAGTTCTTC

V gene: TRBV5-8
D gene: -
CDR3 length: 15
clone size: many
J gene: TRBJ1-1
CDR3 protein: CASSLVNRGNTEAFF
CDR3 DNA: TGTGCCAGCAGCTTGGTGAATAGGGGAAACACTGAAGCTTTCTTT

V gene: TRBV2
D gene: TRBD1
CDR3 length: 13
clone size: many
J gene: TRBJ2-7
CDR3 protein: CASTLGQGSEQYF
CDR3 DNA: TGTGCCAGCACCCTGGGACAGGGAAGCGAGCAGTACTTC

V gene: TRBV7-4
D gene: -
CDR3 length: 17
clone size: many
J gene: TRBJ1-2
CDR3 protein: CASSYNCSARKTYGYTF
CDR3 DNA: TGTGCCAGCAGCTATAACTGTTCAGCTCGAAAGACCTATGGCTACACCTTC

V gene: TRBV19
D gene: -
CDR3 length: 13
clone size: many
J gene: TRBJ2-1
CDR3 protein: CASSHGSYNEQFF
CDR3 DNA: TGTGCCAGTAGTCACGGGTCCTACAATGAGCAGTTCTTC

V gene: TRBV15
D gene: -
CDR3 length: 14
clone size: once
J gene: TRBJ2-3
CDR3 protein: CATGIGVPTDTQYF
CDR3 DNA: TGTGCCACCGGCATTGGGGTTCCCACAGATACGCAGTATTTT

V gene: TRBV28
D gene: -
CDR3 length: 14
clone size: many
J gene: TRBJ1-1
CDR3 protein: CASSLTRGLSEAFF
CDR3 DNA: TGTGCCAGCAGCCTGACCCGGGGGTTATCCGAAGCTTTCTTT

V gene: TRBV20-1
D gene: -
CDR3 length: 14
clone size: -
J gene: TRBJ2-1
CDR3 protein: CSARGPRVIDEQFF
CDR3 DNA: TGCAGTGCTAGAGGGCCTCGAGTGATCGATGAGCAGTTCTTC

V gene: TRBV6-5
D gene: -
CDR3 length: 17
clone size: -
J gene: TRBJ1-2
CDR3 protein: CAGSLFFSMRKTYGYTF
CDR3 DNA: TGTGCCGGCAGTCTATTTTTCTCTATGCGAAAGACCTATGGCTACACCTTC

V gene: TRBV19
D gene: TRBD1
CDR3 length: 15
clone size: many
J gene: TRBJ1-2
CDR3 protein: CASSAYRDSPYGYTF
CDR3 DNA: TGTGCCAGTAGTGCCTACCGGGACAGCCCCTATGGCTACACCTTC

V gene: TRBV5-1
D gene: -
CDR3 length: 14
clone size: many
J gene: TRBJ2-1
CDR3 protein: CASSPPTGRNEQFF
CDR3 DNA: TGCGCCAGCAGCCCCCCTACAGGCCGCAATGAGCAGTTCTTC

V gene: TRBV5-1
D gene: TRBD2
CDR3 length: 15
clone size: many
J gene: TRBJ2-6
CDR3 protein: CASSLAGSGANVLTF
CDR3 DNA: TGTGCCAGCAGCTTAGCGGGAAGTGGGGCCAACGTCCTGACTTTC

V gene: TRBV4-1
D gene: -
CDR3 length: 12
clone size: few
J gene: TRBJ2-5
CDR3 protein: CASSQEWETQYF
CDR3 DNA: TGCGCCAGCAGCCAAGAGTGGGAGACCCAGTACTTC

V gene: TRBV16
D gene: -
CDR3 length: 17
clone size: few
J gene: TRBJ1-2
CDR3 protein: CASSWAVVVRKTYGYTF
CDR3 DNA: TGTGCCAGCAGCTGGGCTGTGGTCGTTAGAAAGACCTATGGCTACACCTTC

V gene: TRBV23-1
D gene: -
CDR3 length: 13
clone size: many
J gene: TRBJ1-5
CDR3 protein: CASTRLSNQPQHF
CDR3 DNA: TGCGCCTCCACCCGGTTGAGCAATCAGCCCCAGCATTTT

V gene: TRBV4-3
D gene: -
CDR3 length: 16
clone size: few
J gene: TRBJ2-1
CDR3 protein: CASSQTGTEAYNEQFF
CDR3 DNA: TGCGCCAGCAGCCAAACCGGGACTGAAGCCTACAATGAGCAGTTCTTC

V gene: TRBV5-1
D gene: -
CDR3 length: 14
clone size: few
J gene: TRBJ2-7
CDR3 protein: CASSLVVQPYEQYF
CDR3 DNA: TGCGCCAGCAGCTTGGTGGTTCAGCCCTACGAGCAGTACTTC

V gene: TRBV4-1
D gene: TRBD2
CDR3 length: 17
clone size: many
J gene: TRBJ2-1
CDR3 protein: CASSQEGLAGVYNEQFF
CDR3 DNA: TGCGCCAGCAGCCAAGAGGGACTAGCGGGAGTTTACAATGAGCAGTTCTTC

V gene: TRBV12-3/TRBV12-4
D gene: -
CDR3 length: 14
clone size: many
J gene: TRBJ2-1
CDR3 protein: CASSFPGGPNVQFF
CDR3 DNA: TGTGCCAGCAGTTTCCCCGGGGGACCAAACGTACAGTTCTTC

V gene: TRBV20-1
D gene: TRBD1
CDR3 length: 14
clone size: many
J gene: TRBJ1-1
CDR3 protein: CSAGTGGEGTEAFF
CDR3 DNA: TGCAGTGCTGGAACAGGGGGGGAGGGCACTGAAGCTTTCTTT

V gene: TRBV19
D gene: -
CDR3 length: 12
clone size: few
J gene: TRBJ1-2
CDR3 protein: CASSNEGGGYTF
CDR3 DNA: TGTGCCAGTAGTAATGAAGGGGGGGGCTACACCTTC

V gene: TRBV27
D gene: TRBD2
CDR3 length: 16
clone size: -
J gene: TRBJ2-3
CDR3 protein: CASSFYPGLVTDTQYF
CDR3 DNA: TGTGCCAGCAGTTTCTACCCGGGACTAGTGACAGATACGCAGTATTTT

V gene: TRBV4-1
D gene: -
CDR3 length: 14
clone size: many
J gene: TRBJ1-2
CDR3 protein: CASSTRQENYGYTF
CDR3 DNA: TGCGCCAGCAGCACTCGACAGGAGAACTATGGCTACACCTTC

V gene: TRBV10-2
D gene: -
CDR3 length: 17
clone size: many
J gene: TRBJ1-2
CDR3 protein: CASSGPHTSRKTYGYTF
CDR3 DNA: TGCGCCAGCAGTGGTCCTCACACTTCTAGAAAGACCTATGGCTACACCTTC

V gene: TRBV6-1
D gene: -
CDR3 length: 17
clone size: many
J gene: TRBJ1-2
CDR3 protein: CASSTYVECRKTYGYTF
CDR3 DNA: TGTGCCAGCAGTACTTATGTGGAATGTAGAAAGACCTATGGCTACACCTTC

V gene: TRBV12-2
D gene: -
CDR3 length: 19
clone size: -
J gene: TRBJ2-2
CDR3 protein: CASRFPIGSGIGRTGELFF
CDR3 DNA: TGTGCAAGTCGCTTTCCGATCGGCAGCGGGATAGGTAGGACCGGGGAGCTGTTTTTT

V gene: TRBV25-1
D gene: -
CDR3 length: 17
clone size: many
J gene: TRBJ1-2
CDR3 protein: CASSRVIELGKTYGYTF
CDR3 DNA: TGTGCCAGCAGTAGAGTTATAGAACTGGGAAAGACCTATGGCTACACCTTC

V gene: TRBV5-1
D gene: TRBD2
CDR3 length: 16
clone size: -
J gene: TRBJ2-4
CDR3 protein: CASSTSGSGPSTRQLF
CDR3 DNA: TGCGCCAGCAGTACTAGCGGGAGTGGCCCATCCACACGGCAGCTCTTC

V gene: TRBV3-1
D gene: -
CDR3 length: 18
clone size: many
J gene: TRBJ2-2
CDR3 protein: CASSDRDPISGLTGELFF
CDR3 DNA: TGTGCCAGCAGCGACCGGGATCCCATTTCAGGCTTGACCGGGGAGCTGTTTTTT

V gene: TRBV5-4
D gene: -
CDR3 length: 16
clone size: many
J gene: TRBJ1-2
CDR3 protein: CASAAHVPGKTYGYTF
CDR3 DNA: TGTGCCAGCGCCGCGCACGTACCAGGAAAGACCTATGGCTACACCTTC

V gene: TRBV28
D gene: -
CDR3 length: 15
clone size: -
J gene: TRBJ1-4
CDR3 protein: CAGSLDSATNEKLFF
CDR3 DNA: TGTGCCGGCAGTTTAGACAGTGCAACTAATGAAAAACTGTTTTTT

V gene: TRBV10-1
D gene: -
CDR3 length: 21
clone size: -
J gene: TRBJ2-6
CDR3 protein: CASSESVFSGLVLSGANVLTF
CDR3 DNA: TGCGCCAGCAGTGAGTCGGTATTCTCGGGGCTCGTTTTGTCTGGGGCCAACGTCCTGACTTTC

V gene: TRBV12-3/TRBV12-4
D gene: -
CDR3 length: 13
clone size: -
J gene: TRBJ1-2
CDR3 protein: CASRGRAIYGYTF
CDR3 DNA: TGTGCCAGCCGCGGACGGGCGATTTATGGCTACACCTTC

V gene: TRBV10-1
D gene: -
CDR3 length: 13
clone size: many
J gene: TRBJ1-6
CDR3 protein: CASSESGASPLHF
CDR3 DNA: TGCGCCAGCAGTGAGTCGGGAGCATCACCCCTCCACTTT

V gene: TRBV4-1
D gene: TRBD1
CDR3 length: 14
clone size: many
J gene: TRBJ2-5
CDR3 protein: CASSRQQGGETQYF
CDR3 DNA: TGCGCCAGCAGCCGGCAACAGGGGGGAGAGACCCAGTACTTC

V gene: TRBV12-3/TRBV12-4
D gene: -
CDR3 length: 17
clone size: many
J gene: TRBJ1-2
CDR3 protein: CASSAFSTAGKTYGYTF
CDR3 DNA: TGTGCCAGCAGTGCCTTTTCCACAGCAGGAAAGACCTATGGCTACACCTTC

V gene: TRBV12-3/TRBV12-4
D gene: -
CDR3 length: 14
clone size: many
J gene: TRBJ2-5
CDR3 protein: CASSPRPLGETQYF
CDR3 DNA: TGTGCCAGCAGTCCCCGCCCTTTAGGGGAGACCCAGTACTTC

V gene: TRBV6-1
D gene: -
CDR3 length: 17
clone size: few
J gene: TRBJ1-3
CDR3 protein: CASSEAAVYISGNTIYF
CDR3 DNA: TGTGCCAGCAGTGAGGCAGCCGTATACATCTCTGGAAACACCATATATTTT

V gene: TRBV27
D gene: -
CDR3 length: 15
clone size: few
J gene: TRBJ2-3
CDR3 protein: CASSATGISTDTQYF
CDR3 DNA: TGTGCCAGCAGTGCTACAGGGATTAGCACAGATACGCAGTATTTT

V gene: TRBV19
D gene: -
CDR3 length: 13
clone size: many
J gene: TRBJ1-1
CDR3 protein: CASSNRVNTEAFF
CDR3 DNA: TGTGCCAGTAGTAACAGGGTAAATACTGAAGCTTTCTTT